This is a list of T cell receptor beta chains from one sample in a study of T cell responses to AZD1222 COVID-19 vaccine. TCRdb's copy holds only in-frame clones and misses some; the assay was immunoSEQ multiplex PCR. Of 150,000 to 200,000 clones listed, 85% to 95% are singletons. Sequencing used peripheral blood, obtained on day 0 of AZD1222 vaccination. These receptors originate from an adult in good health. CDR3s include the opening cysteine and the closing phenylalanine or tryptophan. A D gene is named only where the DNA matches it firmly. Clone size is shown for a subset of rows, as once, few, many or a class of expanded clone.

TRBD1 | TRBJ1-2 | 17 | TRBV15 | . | CATSRDRRDRGQDGYTF | TGTGCCACCAGCAGAGATAGGCGGGACAGGGGGCAAGATGGCTACACCTTC
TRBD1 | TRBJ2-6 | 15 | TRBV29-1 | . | CSVGDSPSGANVLTF | TGCAGCGTGGGGGACAGCCCCTCTGGGGCCAACGTCCTGACTTTC
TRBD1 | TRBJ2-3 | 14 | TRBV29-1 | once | CSVERTGGVDTQYF | TGCAGCGTTGAGAGGACAGGGGGTGTAGATACGCAGTATTTT
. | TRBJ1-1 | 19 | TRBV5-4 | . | CASRAKRGVSVYSNTEAFF | TGTGCCAGCAGGGCCAAGCGGGGGGTATCGGTTTATTCGAACACTGAAGCTTTCTTT
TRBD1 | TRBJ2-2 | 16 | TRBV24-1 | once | CATSDFPGQPTGELFF | TGTGCCACCAGTGATTTCCCGGGACAGCCCACCGGGGAGCTGTTTTTT
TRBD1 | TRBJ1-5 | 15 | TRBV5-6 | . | CASSIVTGAHQPQHF | TGTGCCAGCAGCATTGTGACAGGGGCGCATCAGCCCCAGCATTTT
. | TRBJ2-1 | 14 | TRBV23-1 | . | CASSQSRPGSEQFF | TGCGCCAGCAGTCAATCCCGACCGGGTTCGGAGCAGTTCTTC
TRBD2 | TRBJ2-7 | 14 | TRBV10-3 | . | CAITSGTSNDEQYF | TGTGCCATCACCTCCGGGACTAGCAATGACGAGCAGTACTTC
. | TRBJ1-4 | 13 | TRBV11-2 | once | CASSMQGGEKLFF | TGTGCCAGCAGCATGCAGGGTGGAGAAAAACTGTTTTTT
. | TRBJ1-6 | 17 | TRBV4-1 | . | CASSQEPSSSYNSPLHF | TGCGCCAGCAGCCAAGAACCCTCGAGCTCCTATAATTCACCCCTCCACTTT
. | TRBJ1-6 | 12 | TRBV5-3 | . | CARSLGGSPLHF | TGTGCCAGAAGCTTGGGGGGTTCACCCCTCCACTTT
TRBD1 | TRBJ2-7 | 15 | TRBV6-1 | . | CASSDGGTGSYEQYF | TGTGCCAGCAGTGATGGCGGGACAGGCTCCTACGAGCAGTACTTC
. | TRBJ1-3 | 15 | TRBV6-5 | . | CASSPTRSSGNTIYF | TGTGCCAGCAGCCCGACCCGGTCCTCTGGAAACACCATATATTTT
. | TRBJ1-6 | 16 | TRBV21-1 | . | CASSGRGRRRRSPLHF | TGTGCCAGCAGTGGTAGGGGACGGAGAAGGAGGTCACCCCTCCACTTT
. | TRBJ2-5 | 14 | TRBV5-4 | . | CASRPDSALETQYF | TGTGCCAGCAGGCCGGACAGCGCCCTTGAGACCCAGTACTTC
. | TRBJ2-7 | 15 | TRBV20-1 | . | CSASLLAPSSYEQYF | TGCAGTGCTAGTCTCCTAGCTCCGAGCTCCTACGAGCAGTACTTC
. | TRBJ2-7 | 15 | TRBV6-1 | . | CASSEASRGRYEQYF | TGTGCCAGCAGTGAAGCTTCGCGGGGTAGGTACGAGCAGTACTTC